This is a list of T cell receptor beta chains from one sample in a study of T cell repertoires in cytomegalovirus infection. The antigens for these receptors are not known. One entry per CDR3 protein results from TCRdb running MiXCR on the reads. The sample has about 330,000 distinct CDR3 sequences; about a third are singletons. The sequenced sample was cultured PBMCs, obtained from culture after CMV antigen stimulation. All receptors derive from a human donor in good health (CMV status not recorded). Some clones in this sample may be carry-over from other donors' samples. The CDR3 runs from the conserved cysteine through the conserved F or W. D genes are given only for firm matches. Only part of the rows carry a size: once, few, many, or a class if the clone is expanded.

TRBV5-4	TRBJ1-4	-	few	TGTGCCAGCACCTGGGGGGCTAATGAAAAACTGTTTTTT	CASTWGANEKLFF
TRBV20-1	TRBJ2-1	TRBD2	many	TGCAGTGCTAGAGGACCAGCGGGAGGCGGTCGAGTTGAGCAGTTCTTC	CSARGPAGGGRVEQFF
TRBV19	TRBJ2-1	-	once	TGTGCCAGTAGTATAAGGAGAGACCCCAATGAGCAGTTCTTC	CASSIRRDPNEQFF
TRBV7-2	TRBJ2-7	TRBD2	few	TGTGCCAGCAGCTTACCGGGACTAGCGGGTGTATTCGCCTACGAGCAGTACTTC	CASSLPGLAGVFAYEQYF
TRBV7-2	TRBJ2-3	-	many	TGTGCCAGCACGAGAACCGGGACCCATACAGATACGCAGTATTTT	CASTRTGTHTDTQYF
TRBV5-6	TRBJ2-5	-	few	TGTGCCAGCAGCCTACAGAGCCCCCAAGAGACCCAGTACTTC	CASSLQSPQETQYF
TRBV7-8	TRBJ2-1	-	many	TGTGCCAGCAGCTTAACGGGGAACTACAATGAGCAGTTCTTC	CASSLTGNYNEQFF
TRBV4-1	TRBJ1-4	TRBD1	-	TGTGCCAGCAGCCAAGTGGGACAGGGACTGTCTGAAAAACTGTTTTTT	CASSQVGQGLSEKLFF
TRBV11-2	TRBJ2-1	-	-	TGTGCCAGCAGCTCAACCCGGGACAAGGGCTTTTCCTACAATGAGCAGTTCTTC	CASSSTRDKGFSYNEQFF
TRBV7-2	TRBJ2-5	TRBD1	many	TGTGCCAGCAGGCCCCTGGGACAGGGAGAAGAGACCCAGTACTTC	CASRPLGQGEETQYF
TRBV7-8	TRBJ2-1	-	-	TGTGCCAGCAGCTCATATAGGGACAATGAGCAGTTCTTC	CASSSYRDNEQFF
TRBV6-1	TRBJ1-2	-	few	TGTGCCAGCAGTTATGGCAGAAACTATGGCTACACCTTC	CASSYGRNYGYTF
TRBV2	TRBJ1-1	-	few	TGTGCCAGCACGGGGGGCGTAAGTGTGAACACTGAAGCTTTCTTT	CASTGGVSVNTEAFF
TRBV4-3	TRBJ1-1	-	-	TGCGCCAGCAGCCAAAACACGGAAAACACTGAAGCTTTCTTT	CASSQNTENTEAFF
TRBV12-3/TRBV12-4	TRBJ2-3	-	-	TGTGCCAGCAGCGGCCCGGGGGGCGCCCGCACAGATACGCAGTATTTT	CASSGPGGARTDTQYF
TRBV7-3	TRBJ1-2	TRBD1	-	TGTGCCAGCAGCTTAAGTGGACAGGGGGCGTATGGCTACACCTTC	CASSLSGQGAYGYTF
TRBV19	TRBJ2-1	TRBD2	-	TGTGCCAGTAGGACTAGCGGGAGAGTCAGAGACAATGAGCAGTTCTTC	CASRTSGRVRDNEQFF
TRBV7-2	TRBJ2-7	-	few	TGTGCCAGCAGCTTTGGGGCCGGGAGTTTCGAGCAGTACTTC	CASSFGAGSFEQYF
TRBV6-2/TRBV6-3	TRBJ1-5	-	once	TGTGCCAGCAGTTACGGGGGACCGGGTCAGCCCCAGCATTTT	CASSYGGPGQPQHF
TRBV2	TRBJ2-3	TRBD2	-	TGTGCCAGCAGGTGGAGCGGGGATAGCACAGATACGCAGTATTTT	CASRWSGDSTDTQYF
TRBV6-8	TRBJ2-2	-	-	TGTGCCAGCAGTTCTTTCCCAAACACCGGGGAGCTGTTTTTT	CASSSFPNTGELFF
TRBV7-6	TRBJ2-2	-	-	TGTGCCAGCAGCTCTAATAGCGGGAACACCGGGGAGCTGTTTTTT	CASSSNSGNTGELFF
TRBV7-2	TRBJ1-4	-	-	TGTGCCAGCAGCCAGGGACATAGAGAAAAACTGTTTTTT	CASSQGHREKLFF
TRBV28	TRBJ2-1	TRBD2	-	TGTGCCAGCAGGTGGACTAGCGGGAGTCGGAATGAGCAGTTCTTC	CASRWTSGSRNEQFF
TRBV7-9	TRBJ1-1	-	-	TGTGCCAGCAGCCGAAACAGGGCGGCTTTCTTT	CASSRNRAAFF
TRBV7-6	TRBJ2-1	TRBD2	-	TGTGCCAGCAGCTTATGGGCGGGGGGAGGCCTTTCCTACAATGAGCAGTTCTTC	CASSLWAGGGLSYNEQFF
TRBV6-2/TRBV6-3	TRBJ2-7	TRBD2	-	TGTGCCAGCAGTTGGACCTCGGAGCGGGATGGGTACGAGCAGTACTTC	CASSWTSERDGYEQYF
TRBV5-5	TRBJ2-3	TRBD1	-	TGTGCCAGCAAAGGGACAGCCACTAGCACAGATACGCAGTATTTT	CASKGTATSTDTQYF
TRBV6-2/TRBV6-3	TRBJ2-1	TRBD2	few	TGTGCCAGCAGTTACTCGGGACTAGCGGGAGGAAATGAGCAGTTCTTC	CASSYSGLAGGNEQFF